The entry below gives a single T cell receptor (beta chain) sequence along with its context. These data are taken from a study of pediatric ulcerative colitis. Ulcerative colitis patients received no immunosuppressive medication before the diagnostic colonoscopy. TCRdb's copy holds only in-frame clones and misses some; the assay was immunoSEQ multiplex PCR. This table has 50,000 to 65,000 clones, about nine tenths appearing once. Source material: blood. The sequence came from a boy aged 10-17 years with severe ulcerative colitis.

The CDR3 region is CASSIDQGSTGELFF. CDR3 DNA: TGTGCCAGTAGTATAGATCAGGGCAGTACCGGGGAGCTGTTTTTT. J is TRBJ2-2 and V is TRBV19; the D gene is possibly TRBD1 (5 bases). V lost 0 bases and J lost 5, with 10 bases in between. CDR3 size: 15 residues. Looked up from germline, CDR1 is LNHDA and CDR2 is SQIVND (reference sequence).